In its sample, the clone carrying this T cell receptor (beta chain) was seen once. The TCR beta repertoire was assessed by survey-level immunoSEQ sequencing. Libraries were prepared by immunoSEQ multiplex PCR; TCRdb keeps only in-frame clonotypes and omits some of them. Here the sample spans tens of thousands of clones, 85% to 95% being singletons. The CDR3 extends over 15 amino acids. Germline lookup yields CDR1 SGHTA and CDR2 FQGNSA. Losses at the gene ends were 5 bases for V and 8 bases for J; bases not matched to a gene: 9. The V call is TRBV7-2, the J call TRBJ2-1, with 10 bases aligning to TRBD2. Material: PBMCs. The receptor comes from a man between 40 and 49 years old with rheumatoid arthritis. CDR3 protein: CASSRGSGREDEQFF. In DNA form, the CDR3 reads TGTGCCAGCAGCCGCGGAAGCGGGAGGGAGGATGAGCAGTTCTTC.